This record looks at one T cell receptor beta chain sequence and its context. Its antigen is not identified. The sample belongs to a study of OX40 agonist ivuxolimab in advanced cancers. Study at large: Patients were given ivuxolimab, an antibody that agonizes OX40 (CD134). Earlier treatment with anti-PD-1, anti-PD-L1 or anti-CTLA-4 was permitted, and around 43% had received some.

The V gene's germline CDR1 is MNHEY and CDR2 SVGAGI. The CDR3 consists of 15 residues. V was pared by 6 bases and J by 6 bases, with 9 bases of the junction left unmatched. Study-level results: CD4+ T cells averaged fewer expanded clones than CD8+ T cells. Certain nonresponders likewise exhibited a low normalized T-cell clonal expansion.

This table comes from immunoSEQ multiplex PCR, and its TCRdb copy is limited to in-frame clones, with some not included. Of around 77,000 clones in the sample, 85% were seen once. Here the sequenced sample was CD4+ or CD8+ T cells sorted from blood, taken in a trial of the OX40 agonist ivuxolimab. The receptor's source is an adult with an advanced solid tumor such as melanoma, head and neck, liver or kidney cancer. V gene TRBV6-5 combines with J gene TRBJ2-3; 10 nucleotides line up with TRBD2. CDR3 region: CASSLAGDKRDTQYF. The CDR3 DNA sequence: TGTGCCAGCAGCCTAGCGGGGGACAAGCGGGATACGCAGTATTTT.